The 24 T cell receptor beta chains given below trace back to one sample, sequenced in a study of lymphopenia after photon versus proton radiotherapy. Some clones are missing from TCRdb's copy, which holds only in-frame ones; the method was immunoSEQ multiplex PCR. The table records 55,000 to 70,000 clones, just over 90% of them present only once. Here the sequenced sample was peripheral blood, taken from a patient treated with photon-based radiotherapy. These receptors originate from a woman aged 65 to 85 with pancreatic cancer.

This rearrangement joins TRBV2 to TRBJ2-1, with D maybe TRBD2 (6 bases). Trimming took 2 bases from V and 7 from J, leaving 15 bases between them. Germline V lookup: CDR1 SNHLY, CDR2 FYNNEI. The CDR3 has 15 amino acids. The CDR3 nucleotides are TGTGCCAGCAGTGAAAACCGGGAGAGGCGAAATGAGCAGTTCTTC. Encoded protein: CASSENRERRNEQFF.

This clone was seen only once. V is TRBV4-2 and J is TRBJ1-2, with 10 nucleotides matching TRBD1. J lost 4 bases, V lost 0 bases, and 8 bases had no gene match. This CDR3 has 17 amino acids. CDR1 is LGHNA and CDR2 is YNFKEQ in the germline V gene. The CDR3 here is CASSQDLGDRGIYGYTF. In DNA form, the CDR3 reads TGTGCCAGCAGCCAAGATTTAGGGGACAGGGGCATCTATGGCTACACCTTC.

The gene calls are TRBV5-4 and TRBJ2-1; 7 bases match TRBD2. V was pared by 0 bases and J by 3 bases, with 3 bases of the junction left unmatched. The CDR3 has 15 amino acids. The germline gives CDR1 SGHNT, CDR2 YYREEE (reference sequence). The CDR3 nucleotides are TGTGCCAGCAGCTTGGGTGGCGGGAGCTACAATGAGCAGTTCTTC. Translated, it gives CASSLGGGSYNEQFF.

The DNA for the CDR3 is TGTGCCAGCAGCGTGATGCATCTGGGCGATGAGCAGTTCTTC. Encoded protein: CASSVMHLGDEQFF. V usage is TRBV9 and J usage is TRBJ2-1, with D unclear. The V end was cut by 2 bases, the J end by 8 bases, with 14 bases between. Germline CDR1 SGDLS, CDR2 YYNGEE. The CDR3 spans 14 residues.

The CDR3 loop is CASSLGQNYGYTF. The CDR3 nucleotides read TGTGCCAGCTCTCTTGGACAGAACTATGGCTACACCTTC. J is TRBJ1-2 and V is TRBV18, with D maybe TRBD1 (6 bases). Looked up from germline, CDR1 is KGHSH and CDR2 is LQKENI. The CDR3 spans 13 residues. V was shortened by 6 bases and J by 2 bases, with 10 bases between the two germline ends.

This rearrangement joins TRBV5-4 to TRBJ2-7, with TRBD2 identical over 13 bases. The CDR3 is made up of 16 amino acids. The V gene end was trimmed by 0 bases and the J gene end by 5 bases; junction bases not matched to a gene: 5. CDR1 is SGHNT, CDR2 YYREEE, per germline (reference sequence). The CDR3 spells CASSLGPTSGGNEQYF. The DNA for the CDR3 is TGTGCCAGCAGCTTGGGGCCGACTAGCGGGGGGAACGAGCAGTACTTC. Combining the CDR3 with reference TRBV5-4 and TRBJ2-7 gives the whole variable domain ETGVTQSPTHLIKTRGQQVTLRCSSQSGHNTVSWYQQALGQGPQFIFQYYREEENGRGNFPPRFSGLQFPNYSSELNVNALELDDSALYLCASSLGPTSGGNEQYFGPGTRLTVT.

This chain links TRBV4-3 with TRBJ1-3; no reliable D call. Looked up from germline, CDR1 is LGHNA and CDR2 is YSLEER. V was trimmed by 0 bases and J by 4 bases, leaving 22 bases between them. CDR3 length: 19 residues. This CDR3 is CASSQDGPGTFSYGNTIYF. In nucleotides, the CDR3 is TGCGCCAGCAGCCAAGACGGCCCGGGTACCTTTTCTTACGGAAACACCATATATTTT.

The genes are TRBV28 and TRBJ2-7; D could derive from TRBD1 or TRBD2 (6 bases each). The CDR3 extends over 12 amino acids. Trimming took 6 bases from V and 6 from J, leaving 12 bases between them. Germline V gives CDR1 MDHEN, CDR2 SYDVKM. This CDR3 is CASSPRGVEQYF. As DNA, the CDR3 is TGTGCCAGCAGCCCTAGGGGGGTCGAGCAGTACTTC.

This chain joins TRBV4-1 and TRBJ1-1; tentatively, D is TRBD1 (6 bases). The CDR3 is made up of 18 amino acids. The V end was cut by 2 bases, the J end by 5 bases, with 24 bases between. Germline CDR1 reads MGHRA; CDR2 reads YSYEKL. CDR3: CASSQSRGVQSRMTEAFF. CDR3 DNA sequence: TGCGCCAGCAGCCAAAGTAGGGGGGTACAGAGTCGTATGACTGAAGCTTTCTTT.

The chain carries TRBV29-1 and TRBJ1-2; 10 bases match TRBD1. Germline-derived CDR1 and CDR2 are SQVTM and ANQGSEA. The CDR3 sequence is 13 residues long. The ends lost 3 bases at V and 6 bases at J; junction bases unmatched: 4. The CDR3 sequence: CSVEGQGKDGYTF. In DNA, the CDR3 is TGCAGCGTTGAGGGACAGGGGAAGGATGGCTACACCTTC.

The genes are TRBV5-6 and TRBJ2-2; 7 nucleotides agree with TRBD1. Trimming at V came to 4 bases and at J to 1 base, leaving 4 bases not matched to a gene. The germline V gene encodes CDR1 SGHDT and CDR2 YYEEEE. This CDR3 contains 15 residues. Here the CDR3 reads CASSRTGVNTGELFF. CDR3 coding DNA: TGTGCCAGCAGCAGAACAGGGGTGAACACCGGGGAGCTGTTTTTT.

The chain's CDR3 is CATRGTGAKPQHF. DNA for the CDR3: TGTGCCACCCGGGGGACAGGGGCCAAGCCCCAGCATTTT. The chain has TRBV19 and TRBJ1-5; 10 bases are a match to TRBD1. The germline gives CDR1 LNHDA, CDR2 SQIVND (reference sequence). Losses at the gene ends were 10 bases for V and 8 bases for J; bases not matched to a gene: 8. This CDR3 is built from 13 residues.

The V call is TRBV4-3, the J call TRBJ1-2; D is uncertain. Germline CDR1 is LGHNA and CDR2 is YSLEER. The CDR3 is 15 amino acids. With 1 base removed from V and 8 bases from J, the gap between germline ends came to 17 bases. CDR3 DNA sequence: TGCGCCAGCAGCCAAGCGGCAGGCGCAATCCGGGGCTACACCTTC. It is translated as CASSQAAGAIRGYTF.

V and J are TRBV9 and TRBJ1-2, with a tentative D call TRBD1 (6 bases). This CDR3 contains 12 residues. Looked up from germline, CDR1 is SGDLS and CDR2 is YYNGEE. The V end lost 7 bases, the J end lost 5 bases, and 12 bases lay between the germline ends. Here the CDR3 DNA reads TGTGCCAGCGGAGGGGGGGCGTATGGCTACACCTTC. This translates into CASGGGAYGYTF. The variable domain in full, completed from reference TRBV9 and TRBJ1-2, reads DSGVTQTPKHLITATGQRVTLRCSPRSGDLSVYWYQQSLDQGLQFLIQYYNGEERAKGNILERFSAQQFPDLHSELNLSSLELGDSALYFCASGGGAYGYTFGSGTRLTVV.

The chain combines TRBV5-1 with TRBJ2-3; D is undetermined. Trimming left V 3 bases short and J 2 bases short, with 13 bases between. This CDR3 comprises 15 residues. The germline V gene has CDR1 SGHRS and CDR2 YFSETQ. CDR3 protein: CASSYPDSYTDTQYF. The DNA for the CDR3 is TGCGCCAGCAGCTACCCTGACTCATACACAGATACGCAGTATTTT.

As for this clone: This same CDR3 is encoded by further DNA sequences in the sample. CDR3 bases: TGTGCCAGCAGCCTCACAGATACGCAGTATTTT. This codes for CASSLTDTQYF. This chain links TRBV4-2 with TRBJ2-3, with D uncertain. The CDR3 loop spans 11 amino acids. Germline-derived CDR1 and CDR2 are LGHNA and YNFKEQ. The ends were cut back, 4 bases at V and 2 bases at J, with 1 base in the middle.

A few counts support this clone. The gene calls are TRBV12-2 and TRBJ2-7; the D segment call TRBD2 is taken from the table without a DNA check. TRBV12-2 is deemed a pseudogene. The CDR3 extends over 15 amino acids. CDR3 loop: CASRLVPGAGREQYF. CDR3 DNA sequence: TGTGCAAGTCGCTTAGTTCCGGGTGCGGGCCGCGAGCAGTACTTC.

Concerning this clone: A read error may produce the germline difference seen at one junction end. The rearrangement joins TRBV7-7 to TRBJ2-5; D may be TRBD2 (6 bases). The CDR3 runs 16 residues. Germline assignment: CDR1 SSHAT and CDR2 FNYEAQ (reference sequence). The CDR3 protein is CASSQFPAGGEETQYF. CDR3 coding DNA: TGTGCTAGCAGCCAGTTTCCAGCAGGCGGGGAAGAGACCCAGTACTTC.

This sequence joins TRBV15 and TRBJ1-1; 8 positions match TRBD1. In germline, CDR1 is LNHNV, CDR2 YYDKDF (reference sequence). This CDR3 has 15 amino acids. V shed 0 bases and J 8 bases; nucleotides not matched to a gene: 8. The CDR3 sequence is CATSRDLFRQGEAFF. The CDR3 DNA reads as TGTGCCACCAGCAGAGACTTATTCCGACAGGGGGAAGCTTTCTTT.

V usage is TRBV7-2 and J usage is TRBJ2-3; D perhaps matches TRBD2 (5 bases). The CDR3 is 15 residues long. Between the trimmed V and J ends, which lost 3 bases and 2 bases, there was a span of 12 bases. CDR1 is SGHTA, CDR2 FQGNSA, per germline. CDR3 residues: CASSFRQRPTDTQYF. The CDR3 region has the DNA TGTGCCAGCAGCTTTAGGCAGCGGCCCACAGATACGCAGTATTTT.

The chain couples TRBV28 to TRBJ1-3, with D tentatively TRBD1 (5 bases). Trimming removed 5 bases from V and 0 bases from J, with 17 bases in between. This CDR3 region has 17 residues. Germline V CDR1 and CDR2: MDHEN, SYDVKM. CDR3: CASSPMGQGISGNTIYF. CDR3 in DNA: TGTGCCAGCAGTCCGATGGGGCAGGGTATCTCTGGAAACACCATATATTTT.

The gene calls are TRBV12-5 and TRBJ1-1; the match to TRBD1 covers 12 bases. Per the germline V gene, CDR1 is LGHNT and CDR2 is FRNRAP. The CDR3 consists of 18 residues. V gave up 0 bases and J gave up 5 bases; unmatched junction bases: 10. The CDR3: CASGLVLGTGGSLTEAFF. The CDR3 nucleotides read TGTGCTAGTGGTTTGGTATTAGGGACAGGGGGCTCTTTGACTGAAGCTTTCTTT.

CDR3 in DNA: TGTGCCAGCAGTCAAGGACAGGGCAGCTATGGCTACACCTTC. Encoded protein: CASSQGQGSYGYTF. The chain recombines TRBV6-5 with TRBJ1-2, with 8 bases matching TRBD1. The CDR3 is 14 amino acids. V lost 5 bases to trimming and J lost 4 bases; unmatched junction nucleotides: 6. Germline V gene data show CDR1 as MNHEY and CDR2 as SVGAGI.

V is TRBV7-2 and J is TRBJ2-1; 11 bases map to TRBD2. This CDR3 is 14 amino acids long. The V and J ends lost 5 bases and 6 bases, in that order; junction bases with no gene match: 3. The germline gives CDR1 SGHTA, CDR2 FQGNSA. The DNA of the CDR3 is TGTGCCAGCAGCCGTAGCGGGAGGGGCAATGAGCAGTTCTTC. This codes for CASSRSGRGNEQFF.